This section outlines one T cell receptor (beta chain) sequence together with its context. No base quality values were provided; no much bigger clone lies one nucleotide off. The time point label of this sample denotes: sampled during acute HIV-1 infection (about 23-92 days post infection). Peripheral blood mononuclear cells were isolated from leukapheresis or whole blood by Ficoll density gradient separation and then cryopreserved. Without stimulation, thawed PBMCs were stained with HLA class I tetramers loaded with the NAE or AE epitope so that resting antigen-specific CD8+ T cells could be identified. A BD FACS Aria III was used to sort single CD8+ T cells into 96-well plates that held lysis buffer. The library was prepared using single-cell sequencing. Single-cell cDNA was made with a method adapted from Smart-seq2 and MARS-Seq that used oligo-dT primers carrying well-specific UMIs and KAPA HiFi first-round PCR. Pooled first-round products underwent nested PCR with template-switch oligo forward primers and barcoded reverse primers specific to the TCR alpha and beta chains. Products were purified with AMPure XP, indexed with TruSeq adapters, and quantified with the KAPA Universal qPCR Library Quantification Kit. An Illumina MiSeq with 2x300 bp paired-end chemistry was used to sequence the TCR libraries. As for the authors' bioinformatics: Quality-filtered reads were demultiplexed to wells, mapped to the TCRA and TCRB loci, assigned to clonotypes with MiXCR, and analysed in VGAS. A modified VDJfasta platform was used to deconvolute the TCR data. CDR3 overlap between plates was analysed to rule out large-scale cross-plate contamination. To calculate clonality, the ratio of unique productive CDR3s to total productive CDR3s was subtracted from one. TCRdb redid the processing of the public reads, applying fastp at Q25 and MiXCR, and retained in-frame beta chains. CDR3 protein duplicates are merged, each entry listing the most common genes and DNA. The authors' filters were not applied to this entry. This sample holds 710 or so distinct CDR3 sequences; 45% to 55% were observed only once. The top ten hold under 65% of the sample.

V is pared back by 6 bases and J by 2 bases, with 14 bases lying between the germline termini. The CDR3 starts with the cysteine, ends with the phenylalanine, and has 13 residues. CDR3 DNA is the only sequence kept; it has 39 bases, read in frame from the first base. CDR1 and CDR2 (DFQATT, SNEGSKA) derive from the germline V gene (reference sequence). The sample comes from a study of CD8 T cells and mutated HIV epitopes (dated by TCRdb to the early 2020s). Regarding the research as a whole: Acutely infected subjects were selected based on the epitope form in their transmitted founder virus and on their ELISpot responses. The epitopes were TL10, KY11, RF10 and TY8. This study sequenced single-cell TCR alpha/beta chains from CD8+ T cells that recognized the non-adapted (NAE) and adapted (AE) forms of four HIV Nef epitopes. The same epitope was not tested in every subject, and RF10 alone was examined in both acute and chronic HIV infection. The cohort comprised fewer than 10 chronically and a few acutely HIV-infected subjects. Only a subset of the approximately 150 screened subjects met the criteria for sorting epitope-specific T cells.

General findings and caveats noted by the study authors: Multiple alpha and beta chain CDR3s were present in some wells, and only cells with both an alpha and a beta chain were included. Only the acutely infected subjects showed single-reactive CD8+ T cells, which suggests possible clonal selection between acute and chronic infection. Dual tetramer+ cells showed higher clonality in chronic than acute subjects (mean difference about 0.32), but the study lacked power to detect a significant difference. The small number of subjects and their diverse clinical presentations were acknowledged as the main limitations.

The chain couples TRBV20-1 to TRBJ2-7; TRBD2 could be the D gene, as 7 bases match. The sample consisted of CD8+ T cells sorted from blood by dual tetramer staining, taken during acute HIV infection. According to the study, the label for this sample's cell subset or site signals: cells binding both NAE and AE RF10 tetramers (cross-reactive), unstimulated. This receptor was identified in a man under 40 with HIV-1 infection. The DNA reads as follows: TGCAGTGCCAGCAGGGGAGGGCCCTACGAGCAGTACTTC. This codes for CSASRGGPYEQYF.